This T cell receptor (beta chain) was documented in a study of T cells after yellow fever vaccination. This clonotype has a handful of counts. J gave up 3 bases and V 4 bases, and 9 bases lay outside the gene matches. Per germline, CDR1 LNHDA and CDR2 SQIVND (reference sequence). CDR3 length: 16 amino acids. MiXCR, applied by TCRdb to the 5' RACE reads, yields one record per CDR3 protein. This sample carries some 600,000 distinct CDR3 sequences, roughly 17% of them seen once, and the ten largest clones take 17%. The V gene is TRBV19, the J gene TRBJ2-1, with 7 bases that match TRBD1. This sample comprised PBMCs, obtained 5 to 6 days after the first yellow fever vaccination. The receptor was isolated from a man between 18 and 29 years old who received the YFV17D yellow fever vaccine. CDR3 protein: CASSNRQGIVYNEQFF. As DNA, the CDR3 is TGTGCCAGTAGTAACCGACAGGGAATCGTCTACAATGAGCAGTTCTTC.